This T cell receptor beta chain was observed in a study of shared clonotypes between healthy human individuals (dated by TCRdb to the early 2020s). Background on the whole study: The cohort comprised a couple of women and three men aged 18 to 49 years. For each donor, CD4 naive and CD4 memory were each run on three plates, CD8 naive on two plates, and CD8 memory on one plate. The study deeply sequenced blood TCR repertoires of about 5 healthy adults to estimate repertoire size and the extent of clonotype sharing between individuals. To increase sequencing depth and limit assay-specific biases, different laboratories used diverse techniques to prepare libraries and sequence TCR repertoires. Each donor's leukapheresis produced roughly between roughly 0.85 and 9.5 billion PBMCs. Study-level results and caveats: Compared with non-shared clonotypes, the clonotypes found in all four sorted-subset donors had higher generation probabilities. Based on pairwise subsampling, the degree of clonotype sharing among donors was expected to be affected by sequencing depth. Sampling was restricted to blood, and TCR repertoires in tissues likely differ from the TCR repertoires found in blood. Rarefaction of sorted-subset datasets indicated incomplete sequencing despite the large sequencing depth. Because the study included only a small number of donors, the genetic and exposure-history diversity represented was limited. When a few donors were compared, the shared fraction of clonotypes was about 5.2% for naive CD4, approximately 3.3% for naive CD8, 2.3% for memory CD4, and roughly 0.43% for memory CD8. Naive subsets generally had larger estimated clonotype richness than memory subsets.

Using the deep immunoSEQ assay, TCR CDR3 regions were amplified from genomic DNA by multiplex PCR. Extracted genomic DNA from each cell subset was spread evenly across all wells of several immunoSEQ 96-well plates, with each plate serving as a replicate. For sorted subsets, around 200 ng genomic DNA, equal to about 30,000 T cell genomes, was loaded into each replicate PCR. Purified libraries were quantified with a Qubit 3.0 fluorometer, sized on a Bioanalyzer 2100, and re-quantified with the KAPA Library Quantification kit. Each immunoSEQ 96-well plate was sequenced on its own single-read 150-cycle Illumina NextSeq 550 flow cell. In the authors' own workflow: Because the immunoSEQ output held only junctional sequences and lacked quality scores, the filtering could not match the filtering applied to full-length reads. Sequences were annotated with PyIR, a Python wrapper for IgBLAST v1.9, using IMGT germline references to assign V/J genes and CDR3. Reads with weak V/J assignments (E-value above 1e-6), missing CDR3, stop codons, out-of-frame junctions, or ambiguous translated residues were removed. V3J clonotypes were defined as sequences sharing an identical inferred V gene, J gene, and CDR3 amino acid sequence. To compute the percentage overlap between repertoires, the number of shared unique clonotypes was divided by the size of the smaller repertoire. Three approaches were used to assess repertoire richness: RTK rarefaction, the Chao1 estimator, and Recon v2.1 estimates of unobserved clonotypes. For all TCRbeta clonotypes obtained by the gDNA method from a few donors, generation probabilities were computed with OLGA. Entries here come from immuneACCESS through TCRdb and include only in-frame sequences with V and J called. Some clones fail to appear in such tables; in the studies checked, an unresolved V gene covers under half of the shortfall, and the cause of the remainder is unknown. D and trimming were read from the DNA, whereas the V and J calls and clone size are those reported in that table. Recorded for this sample are about 340,000 clones; roughly 80% of them occurred a single time. In total, the top ten clones hold about 10% of the sample.

Of note for this clone: Its antigen specificity is not known. No much larger clone is present one base from it, and per-base qualities are unavailable.

Trimming accounts for 10 bases at V and 5 bases at J, while the number of junction bases matched to no gene is 11. There are 15 amino acids in the CDR3, from cysteine to phenylalanine inclusive. Of all the DNA, just the CDR3 is kept, 45 bases in frame from base 1. The germline V gene gives CDR1 as SGHTS and CDR2 as YDEGEE. The donors were healthy, HIV-negative adults who had no recently reported acute infections or vaccinations. Every donor was a Caucasian adult residing in Nashville, Tennessee, USA. CD4+ T cells were enriched by magnetic negative selection; naive cells were then positively selected on CD45RA, and the negative fraction formed the memory subset. After blood collection by leukapheresis, PBMCs were isolated using Ficoll-Histopaque density gradient centrifugation and then cryopreserved in the vapor phase of liquid nitrogen. Analytical flow cytometry was used to check the purity and quantity of every magnetically sorted T cell population. Each sorted fraction had its genomic DNA isolated and then quantified by UV absorbance on a Nanodrop 2000c.

The rearranged chain carries TRBV5-8 and TRBJ2-1; TRBD2 agrees with 11 junctional bases. The clonotype originates from a man aged 25 to 40 in good health. Sequenced material: memory CD4+ T cells sorted from blood. In light of the paper, this sample's cell subset or site label describes: CD45RA-negative fraction. The CDR3 here reads CALLSRLAGNNEQFF. The nucleotide sequence reads as follows: TGTGCCCTCCTCAGTCGACTAGCGGGGAACAATGAGCAGTTCTTC.